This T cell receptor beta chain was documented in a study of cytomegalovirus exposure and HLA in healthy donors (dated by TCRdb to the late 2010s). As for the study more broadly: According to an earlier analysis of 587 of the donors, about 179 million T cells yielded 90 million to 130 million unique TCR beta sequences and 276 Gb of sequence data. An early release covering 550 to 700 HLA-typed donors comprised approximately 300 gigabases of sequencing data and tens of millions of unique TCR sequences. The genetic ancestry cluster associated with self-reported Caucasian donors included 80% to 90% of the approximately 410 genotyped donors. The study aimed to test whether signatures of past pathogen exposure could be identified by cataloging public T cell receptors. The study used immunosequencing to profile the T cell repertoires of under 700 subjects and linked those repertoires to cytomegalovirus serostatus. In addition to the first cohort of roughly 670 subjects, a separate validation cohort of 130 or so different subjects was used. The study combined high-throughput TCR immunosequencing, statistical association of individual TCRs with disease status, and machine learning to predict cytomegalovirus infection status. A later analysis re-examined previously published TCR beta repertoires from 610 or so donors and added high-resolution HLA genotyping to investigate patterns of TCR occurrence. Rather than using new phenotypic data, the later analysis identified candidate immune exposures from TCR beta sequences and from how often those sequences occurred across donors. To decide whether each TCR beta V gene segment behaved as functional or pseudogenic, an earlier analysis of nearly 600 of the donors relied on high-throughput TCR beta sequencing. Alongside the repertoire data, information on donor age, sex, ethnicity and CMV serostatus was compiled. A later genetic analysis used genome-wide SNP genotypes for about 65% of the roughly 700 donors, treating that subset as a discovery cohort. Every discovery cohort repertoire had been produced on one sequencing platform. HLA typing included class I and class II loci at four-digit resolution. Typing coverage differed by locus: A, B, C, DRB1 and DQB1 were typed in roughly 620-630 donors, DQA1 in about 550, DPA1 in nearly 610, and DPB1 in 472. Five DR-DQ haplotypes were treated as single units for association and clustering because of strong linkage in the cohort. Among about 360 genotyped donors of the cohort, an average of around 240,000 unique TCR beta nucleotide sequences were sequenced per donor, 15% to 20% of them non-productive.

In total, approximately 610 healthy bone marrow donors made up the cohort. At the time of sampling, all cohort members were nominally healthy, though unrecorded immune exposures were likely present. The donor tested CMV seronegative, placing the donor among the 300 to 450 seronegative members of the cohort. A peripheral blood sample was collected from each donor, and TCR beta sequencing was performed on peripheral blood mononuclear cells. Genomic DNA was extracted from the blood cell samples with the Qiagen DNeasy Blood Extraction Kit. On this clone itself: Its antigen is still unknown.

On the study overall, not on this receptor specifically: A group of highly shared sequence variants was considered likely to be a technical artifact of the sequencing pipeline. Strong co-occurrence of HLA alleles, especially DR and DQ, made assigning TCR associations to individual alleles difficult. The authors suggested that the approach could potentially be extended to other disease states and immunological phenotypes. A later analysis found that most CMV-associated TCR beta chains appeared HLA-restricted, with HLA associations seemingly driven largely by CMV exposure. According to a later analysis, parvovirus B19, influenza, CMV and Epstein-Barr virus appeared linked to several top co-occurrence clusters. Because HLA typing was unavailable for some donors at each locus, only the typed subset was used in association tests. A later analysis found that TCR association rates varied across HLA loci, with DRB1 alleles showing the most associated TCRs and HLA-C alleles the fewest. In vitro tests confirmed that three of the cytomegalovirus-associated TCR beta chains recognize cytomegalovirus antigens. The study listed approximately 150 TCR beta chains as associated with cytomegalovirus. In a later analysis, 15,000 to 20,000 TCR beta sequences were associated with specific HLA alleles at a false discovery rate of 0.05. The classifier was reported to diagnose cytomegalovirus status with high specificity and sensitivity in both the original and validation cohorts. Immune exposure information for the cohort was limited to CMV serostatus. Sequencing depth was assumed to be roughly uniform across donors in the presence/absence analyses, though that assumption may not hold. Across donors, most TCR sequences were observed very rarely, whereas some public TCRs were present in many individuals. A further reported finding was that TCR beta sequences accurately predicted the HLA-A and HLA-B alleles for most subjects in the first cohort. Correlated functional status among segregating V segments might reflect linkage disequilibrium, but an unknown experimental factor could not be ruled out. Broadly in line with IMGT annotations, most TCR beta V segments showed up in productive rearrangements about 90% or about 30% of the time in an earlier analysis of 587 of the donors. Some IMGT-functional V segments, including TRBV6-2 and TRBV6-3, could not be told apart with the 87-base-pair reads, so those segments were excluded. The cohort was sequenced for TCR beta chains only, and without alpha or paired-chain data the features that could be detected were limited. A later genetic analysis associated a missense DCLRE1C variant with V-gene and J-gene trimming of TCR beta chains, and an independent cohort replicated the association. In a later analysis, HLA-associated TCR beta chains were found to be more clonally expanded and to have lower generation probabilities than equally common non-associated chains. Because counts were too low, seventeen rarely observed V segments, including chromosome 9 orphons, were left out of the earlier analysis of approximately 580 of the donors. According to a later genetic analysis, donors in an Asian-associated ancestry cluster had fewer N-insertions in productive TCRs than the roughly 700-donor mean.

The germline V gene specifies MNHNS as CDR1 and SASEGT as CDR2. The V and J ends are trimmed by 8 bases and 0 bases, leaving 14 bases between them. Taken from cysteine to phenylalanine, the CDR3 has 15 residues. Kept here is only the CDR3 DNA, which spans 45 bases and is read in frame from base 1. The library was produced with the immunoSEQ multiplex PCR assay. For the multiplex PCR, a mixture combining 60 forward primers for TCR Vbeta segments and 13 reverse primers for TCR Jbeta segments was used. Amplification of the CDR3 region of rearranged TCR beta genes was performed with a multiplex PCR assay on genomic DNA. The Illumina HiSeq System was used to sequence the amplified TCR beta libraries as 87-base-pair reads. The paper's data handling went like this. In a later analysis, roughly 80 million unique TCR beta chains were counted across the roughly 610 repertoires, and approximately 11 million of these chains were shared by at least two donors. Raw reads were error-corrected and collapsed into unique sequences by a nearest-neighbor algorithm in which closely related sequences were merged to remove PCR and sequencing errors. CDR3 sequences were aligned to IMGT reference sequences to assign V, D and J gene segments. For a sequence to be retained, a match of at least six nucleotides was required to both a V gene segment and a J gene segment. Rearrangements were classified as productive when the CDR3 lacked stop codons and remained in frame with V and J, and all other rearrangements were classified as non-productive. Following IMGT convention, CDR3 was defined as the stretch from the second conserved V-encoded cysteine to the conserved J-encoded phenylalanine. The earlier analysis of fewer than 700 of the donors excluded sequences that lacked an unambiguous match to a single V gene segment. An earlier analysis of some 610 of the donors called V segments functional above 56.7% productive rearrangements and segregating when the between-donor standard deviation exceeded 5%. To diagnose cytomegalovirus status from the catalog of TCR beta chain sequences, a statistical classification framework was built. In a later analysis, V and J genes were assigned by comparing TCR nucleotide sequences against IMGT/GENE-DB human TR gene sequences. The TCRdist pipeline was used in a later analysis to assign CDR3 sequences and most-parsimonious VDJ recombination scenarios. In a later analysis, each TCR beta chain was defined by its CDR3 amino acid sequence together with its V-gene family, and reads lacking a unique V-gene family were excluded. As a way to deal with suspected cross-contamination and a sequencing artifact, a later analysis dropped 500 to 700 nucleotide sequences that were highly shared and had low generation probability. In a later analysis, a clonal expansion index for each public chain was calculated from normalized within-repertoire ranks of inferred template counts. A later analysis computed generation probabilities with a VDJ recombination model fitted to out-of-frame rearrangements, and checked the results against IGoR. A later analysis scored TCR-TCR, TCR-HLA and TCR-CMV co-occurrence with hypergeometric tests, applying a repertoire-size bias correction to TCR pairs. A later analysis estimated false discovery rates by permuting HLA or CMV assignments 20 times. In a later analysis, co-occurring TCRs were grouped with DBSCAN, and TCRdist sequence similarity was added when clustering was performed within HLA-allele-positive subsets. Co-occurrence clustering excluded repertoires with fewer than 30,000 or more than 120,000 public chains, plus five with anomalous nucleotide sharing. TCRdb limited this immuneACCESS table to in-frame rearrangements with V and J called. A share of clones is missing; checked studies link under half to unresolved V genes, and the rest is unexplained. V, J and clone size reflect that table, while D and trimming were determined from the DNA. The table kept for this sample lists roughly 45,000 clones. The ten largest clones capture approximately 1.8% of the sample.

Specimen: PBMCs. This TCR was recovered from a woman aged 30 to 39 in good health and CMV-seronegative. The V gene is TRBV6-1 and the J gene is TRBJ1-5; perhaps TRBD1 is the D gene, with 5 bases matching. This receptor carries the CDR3 CASGQGRNSNQPQHF. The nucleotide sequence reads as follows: TGTGCCAGCGGTCAGGGCAGAAATAGCAATCAGCCCCAGCATTTT.